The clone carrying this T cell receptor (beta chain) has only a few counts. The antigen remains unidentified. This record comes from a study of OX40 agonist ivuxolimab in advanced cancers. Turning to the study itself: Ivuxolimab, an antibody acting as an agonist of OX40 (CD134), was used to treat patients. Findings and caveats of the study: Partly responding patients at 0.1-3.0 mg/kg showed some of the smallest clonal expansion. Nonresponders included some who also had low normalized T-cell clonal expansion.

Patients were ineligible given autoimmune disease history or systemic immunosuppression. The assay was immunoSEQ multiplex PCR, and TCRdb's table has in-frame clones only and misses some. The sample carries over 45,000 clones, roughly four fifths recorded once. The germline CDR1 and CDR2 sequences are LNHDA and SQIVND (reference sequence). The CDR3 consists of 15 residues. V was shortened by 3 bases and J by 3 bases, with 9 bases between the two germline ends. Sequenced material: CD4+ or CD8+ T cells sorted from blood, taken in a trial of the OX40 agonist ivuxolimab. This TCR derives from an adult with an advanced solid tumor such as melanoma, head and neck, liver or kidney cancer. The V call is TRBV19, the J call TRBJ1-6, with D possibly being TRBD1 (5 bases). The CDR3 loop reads CASSILGDYNSPLHF. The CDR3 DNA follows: TGTGCCAGTAGTATTTTGGGGGACTATAATTCACCCCTCCACTTT.